Described below is a single TCR beta chain sequence and its context. Its antigen is unknown. The CDR3 goes on 3 residues after the read ends, and that part is filled in from the germline J gene. This record belongs to a study of Tregs in tolerant kidney transplant recipients. Study in general: Mixed chimerism was transient after nonmyeloablative marrow transplants from related graft donors.

Study-level results: Biological reproducibility was not directly addressed in this study. Donor-specific Treg expansion exceeded global Treg expansion in tolerant patients, suggesting antigen drive.

The CDR3 sequence is 14 residues long. Germline V gives CDR1 MNHNS, CDR2 SASEGT. Sequencing was performed with immunoSEQ multiplex PCR; in TCRdb, only in-frame clones are kept and a portion is missing. This sample lists around 33,000 clones; its ten largest clones have roughly 14%. This clonotype was sampled from a human donor who received a combined kidney and bone marrow transplant. V usage is TRBV6-1 and J usage is TRBJ1-1; a weak D match, TRBD1 (5 bases). The material was CD8+ T cells from blood, obtained before the transplant. The CDR3 loop is CASSEGNRGSEAFF. CDR3 DNA (partial): TGTGCCAGCAGTGAAGGCAATAGGGGCTCGGAA.